A single sample gave rise to the 22 T cell receptor beta chains below, sequenced in a study of radiation and T cells in renal cell carcinoma. Method: immunoSEQ multiplex PCR; TCRdb's copy keeps in-frame clones and lacks some. This table holds approximately 140,000 clones, around four fifths found once. Time point reported: baseline pretreatment blood. The treatment here: 15 Gy SBRT to primary tumor, nephrectomy 4 weeks later. Specimen: blood, collected from a patient whose treatment included radiotherapy and nephrectomy. The receptors here all came from a woman between 45 and 65 years old with renal cell carcinoma.

The J gene is TRBJ2-1, the V gene TRBV28; D uncertain. Germline V lookup: CDR1 MDHEN, CDR2 SYDVKM. The V and J ends lost 3 bases and 6 bases respectively, with 15 bases between them. The CDR3 is 15 residues long. The CDR3 is CASSFPDQLVNEQFF. The CDR3, as DNA: TGTGCCAGCAGTTTTCCTGATCAATTGGTCAATGAGCAGTTCTTC.

This sequence joins TRBV14 and TRBJ1-6; TRBD1 matches 7 bases. V lost 2 bases, J lost 2 bases, and 6 bases stayed unmatched. The CDR3 contains 17 residues. Germline V gene data show CDR1 as SGHDN and CDR2 as FVKESK. CDR3 in amino acids: CASSQPRTGPYNSPLHF. The CDR3 nucleotides are TGTGCCAGCAGCCAACCCCGGACAGGCCCCTATAATTCACCCCTCCACTTT.

The CDR3 sequence: CASSYQRGGAYEQYF. The CDR3 coding sequence is TGTGCCAGCAGTTACCAGCGCGGGGGGGCCTACGAGCAGTACTTC. The V gene is TRBV6-5, the J gene TRBJ2-7; the match to TRBD2 covers 9 bases. Germline CDR1 MNHEY, CDR2 SVGAGI. The CDR3 consists of 15 residues. J gave up 2 bases and V 2 bases, and 4 bases lay outside the gene matches.

The genes are TRBV6-5 and TRBJ1-5; 9 positions match TRBD1. V shed 6 bases, J shed 6 bases, and the junction held 9 bases outside the gene matches. The CDR3 is 15 amino acids. The germline V gene encodes CDR1 MNHEY and CDR2 SVGAGI. The CDR3 DNA follows: TGTGCCAGCAGGGAAACAGGGGGCTCAGGTCAGCCCCAGCATTTT. This sequence encodes CASRETGGSGQPQHF.

The chain is built from TRBV4-3 and TRBJ2-1; TRBD2 agrees at 15 bases. The CDR3 runs to 18 residues. Trimming cost V 4 bases and J 7 bases; bases outside gene matches: 11. CDR1 is LGHNA and CDR2 is YSLEER in the germline V gene. CDR3 sequence: CASSPRTSGGARWNEQFF. CDR3 nucleotides: TGCGCCAGCAGCCCTAGGACTAGCGGGGGGGCAAGGTGGAATGAGCAGTTCTTC.

The chain couples TRBV7-2 to TRBJ2-7, with D possibly being TRBD2 (5 bases). The germline V and J ends were trimmed by 4 bases and 7 bases, with 14 bases remaining between them. CDR1 and CDR2 from the germline V gene are SGHTA and FQGNSA. This CDR3 is built from 13 residues. The DNA for the CDR3 is TGTGCCAGCAGCTCCGGGCTAGCCGGTGAGCAGTACTTC. The encoded protein is CASSSGLAGEQYF.

The chain has TRBV7-2 and TRBJ1-4, with D perhaps matching TRBD1 (6 bases). Trimming took 9 bases from V and 7 from J, leaving 15 bases between them. The CDR3 has 13 residues. Per germline, CDR1 SGHTA and CDR2 FQGNSA. The CDR3 protein is CASSGTKGEKLFF. The CDR3 DNA reads as TGTGCCAGTTCCGGGACAAAGGGTGAAAAACTGTTTTTT.

The chain is built from TRBV4-3 and TRBJ2-2, with TRBD1 matching 7 bases. V dropped 0 bases and J dropped 3; count of bases not matched to a gene: 16. The CDR3 has 20 amino acids. CDR1 is LGHNA and CDR2 is YSLEER in the germline V gene. The CDR3 reads CASSQDLAGGSSADTGELFF. Here the CDR3 DNA reads TGCGCCAGCAGCCAAGATCTGGCAGGGGGAAGCTCAGCAGACACCGGGGAGCTGTTTTTT.

The chain is built from TRBV5-6 and TRBJ1-5; the match to TRBD1 covers 8 bases. V lost 4 bases and J lost 0; bases outside the gene matches: 9. Looked up from germline, CDR1 is SGHDT and CDR2 is YYEEEE. This CDR3 has 17 residues. In nucleotides, the CDR3 is TGTGCCAGCAGCACGAGCCGACAGGGGTTTAGCAATCAGCCCCAGCATTTT. Translated, it gives CASSTSRQGFSNQPQHF.

V is TRBV5-1 and J is TRBJ1-1; D not resolved. The CDR3 runs 15 residues. V was shortened by 4 bases and J by 0 bases, with 13 bases between the two germline ends. Germline CDR1 SGHRS, CDR2 YFSETQ. CDR3 coding DNA: TGCGCCAGCAGCGGACGGCCCGGGATGAACACTGAAGCTTTCTTT. Protein product: CASSGRPGMNTEAFF.

This clone appeared a single time. This chain's CDR3 is CASSLGTGDGNQPQHF. Here the CDR3 DNA reads TGTGCCAGCAGCTTGGGGACAGGCGACGGCAATCAGCCCCAGCATTTT. The gene calls are TRBV5-6 and TRBJ1-5; 7 bases fit TRBD1. This CDR3 is built from 16 residues. CDR1 and CDR2 (germline): SGHDT, YYEEEE. V gave up 0 bases and J gave up 2 bases; unmatched junction bases: 5.

The V gene is TRBV6-1, the J gene TRBJ2-4; 12 bases match TRBD2. This CDR3 is 19 amino acids long. V shed 2 bases and J 0 bases; nucleotides not matched to a gene: 8. The germline V gene has CDR1 MNHNS and CDR2 SASEGT. The CDR3: CASSEFRLAGAKAKNIQYF. DNA for the CDR3: TGTGCCAGCAGTGAATTTAGACTAGCGGGGGCCAAAGCCAAAAACATTCAGTACTTC.

The V call is TRBV11-2, the J call TRBJ2-5, with 7 bases fitting TRBD1. Germline assignment: CDR1 SGHAT and CDR2 FQNNGV. V gave up 3 bases and J gave up 5 bases; unmatched junction bases: 3. This CDR3 has 13 residues. CDR3 protein: CASSFDRDETQYF. The CDR3 DNA reads as TGTGCCAGCAGCTTCGACAGGGATGAGACCCAGTACTTC.

A few counts support this clone. This chain joins TRBV30 and TRBJ1-1; tentative D call: TRBD1 (6 bases). The CDR3 consists of 14 residues. Germline assignment: CDR1 GTSNPN and CDR2 SVGIG (reference sequence). V was pared by 0 bases and J by 5 bases, with 13 bases between. DNA for the CDR3: TGTGCCTGGAGTGTACTGGACAGTAAAACTGAAGCTTTCTTT. It yields the protein CAWSVLDSKTEAFF.

The gene calls are TRBV30 and TRBJ2-3; TRBD1 is a possible D gene (7 bases). V lost 1 base to trimming and J lost 3 bases, with 11 bases between them. In germline, CDR1 is GTSNPN, CDR2 SVGIG (reference sequence). The CDR3 is 14 residues long. CDR3 in amino acids: CAWSAQGGTDTQYF. CDR3 bases: TGTGCCTGGAGTGCCCAGGGGGGAACAGATACGCAGTATTTT.

This chain uses TRBV25-1 with TRBJ1-2, with 10 nucleotides matching TRBD1. Losses at the gene ends were 1 base for V and 6 bases for J; bases not matched to a gene: 2. The CDR3 consists of 14 residues. CDR1 is MGHDK, CDR2 SYGVNS, per germline. CDR3 protein: CASSESGTGDGYTF. The CDR3 DNA is TGTGCCAGCAGTGAATCCGGGACAGGGGATGGCTACACCTTC.

Comment on this clone: The same CDR3 arises from other DNA sequences in this sample as well. The genes are TRBV25-1 and TRBJ2-3; TRBD2 matches 7 bases. There are 15 residues in the CDR3. Germline V gene sequence: CDR1 MGHDK, CDR2 SYGVNS. V lost 1 base, J lost 1 base, and 2 bases stayed unmatched. CDR3 protein: CASSEFGGGTDTQYF. The CDR3 bases are TGTGCCAGCAGTGAATTTGGGGGGGGCACAGATACGCAGTATTTT.

Comments on this clone: The sample has other DNA sequences that encode this CDR3 too. The chain combines TRBV7-9 with TRBJ1-5; unclear D gene. This CDR3 is 12 amino acids long. Germline CDR1 SEHNR, CDR2 FQNEAQ (reference sequence). V was shortened by 5 bases and J by 7 bases, with 9 bases between the two germline ends. CDR3 nucleotides: TGTGCCAGCAGCCTTCCCGGGCAGCCCCAGCATTTT. It encodes CASSLPGQPQHF.

The rearrangement uses TRBV5-1 and TRBJ2-2, with TRBD1 as a possible D gene (6 bases). Germline V CDR1 and CDR2: SGHRS, YFSETQ. Trimming stripped 4 bases from V and 4 bases from J, with 11 bases between. This CDR3 is built from 14 residues. The CDR3 here is CASSRTTGTGELFF. The CDR3 DNA follows: TGCGCCAGCAGCAGAACGACAGGCACCGGGGAGCTGTTTTTT.

This sequence joins TRBV2 and TRBJ1-2; possibly TRBD1 for D (6 bases). The CDR3 spans 14 residues. With 3 bases removed from V and 6 bases from J, the gap between germline ends came to 14 bases. Per germline, CDR1 SNHLY and CDR2 FYNNEI. CDR3 DNA: TGTGCCAGCAGTGATACCGACAGGCTTGATGGCTACACCTTC. Residues: CASSDTDRLDGYTF.

The V gene is TRBV21-1, the J gene TRBJ1-2; TRBD1 is taken as the D call from the table, unchecked against the DNA. TRBV21-1 is termed a pseudogene. This CDR3 contains 13 residues. As DNA, the CDR3 is TGTGCCAGCAGGGGGGGACAGGGGTATGGCTACACCTTC. Translating it yields CASRGGQGYGYTF.

This chain uses TRBV5-1 with TRBJ2-2, with a weak D call TRBD2 (6 bases). The CDR3 has 14 amino acids. V gave up 6 bases and J gave up 6 bases, with 15 bases separating them. CDR1 is SGHRS, CDR2 YFSETQ, per germline. As DNA, the CDR3 is TGCGCCAGCACCGGGGGAGCGAATGCCGGGGAGCTGTTTTTT. It specifies CASTGGANAGELFF. The full variable domain, completed using reference TRBV5-1 and TRBJ2-2, is KAGVTQTPRYLIKTRGQQVTLSCSPISGHRSVSWYQQTPGQGLQFLFEYFSETQRNKGNFPGRFSGRQFSNSRSEMNVSTLELGDSALYLCASTGGANAGELFFGEGSRLTVL.